The sample holds many counts of the clone carrying this T cell receptor beta chain. The data originate from a study of spatial heterogeneity in lung cancer. Described time point: sample taken at primary tumor resection. The study sequenced unsorted whole RNA from tumor, nontumor lung or frozen PBMC. The cohort: over 65 early-stage, untreated non-small cell lung cancer patients. TCRdb re-called the 5' RACE reads through MiXCR, storing one row per CDR3 protein. Of thousands of distinct CDR3 sequences in the sample, more than 15% were seen once. V gave up 6 bases and J gave up 6 bases; unmatched junction bases: 11. Looked up from germline, CDR1 is WSHSY and CDR2 is SAAADI. The CDR3 contains 15 residues.

The source of this sequence is a male donor with early-stage non-small cell lung cancer. The chain has TRBV10-2 and TRBJ2-1, with 7 bases aligning to TRBD1. Sequenced material: PBMCs, taken at surgery. In DNA, the CDR3 is TGCGCCAGCAGCCGTACCGGGACAGACGGCAATGAGCAGTTCTTC. Protein product: CASSRTGTDGNEQFF.